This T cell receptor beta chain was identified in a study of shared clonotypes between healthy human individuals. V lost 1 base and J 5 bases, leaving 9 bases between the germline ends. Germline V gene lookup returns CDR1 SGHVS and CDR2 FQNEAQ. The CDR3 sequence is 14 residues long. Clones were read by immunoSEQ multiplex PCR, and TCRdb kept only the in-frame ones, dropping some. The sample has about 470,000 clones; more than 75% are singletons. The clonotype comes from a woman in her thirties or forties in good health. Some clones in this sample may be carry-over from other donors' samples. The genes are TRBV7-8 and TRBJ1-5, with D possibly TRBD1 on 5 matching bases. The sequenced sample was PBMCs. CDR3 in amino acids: CASSLGQGYQPQHF. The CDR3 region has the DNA TGTGCCAGCAGCTTAGGCCAGGGCTATCAGCCCCAGCATTTT. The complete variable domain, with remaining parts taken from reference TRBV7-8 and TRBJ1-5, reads GAGVSQSPRYKVAKRGQDVALRCDPISGHVSLFWYQQALGQGPEFLTYFQNEAQLDKSGLPSDRFFAERPEGSVSTLKIQRTQQEDSAVYLCASSLGQGYQPQHFGDGTRLSIL.